This TCR beta chain was identified in a study of blood T cell repertoires in COVID-19. Overall study: Samples taken during acute and convalescent COVID-19 were collected in the United States, Italy and Spain. T cells, B-cell-depleted T cells, or PBMCs provided the cDNA or gDNA that served as material.

Study processing details: Amplifying reference gene primers gave estimates of nucleated cell counts. Data came from immunoSEQ multiplex PCR; TCRdb stores just in-frame clones and leaves some out. The V and J calls and clone size were taken over from that table, and D and trimming were inferred from the DNA. The data contain roughly 290,000 clones, 85% to 90% of them singletons. The V gene end was trimmed by 7 bases and the J gene end by 3 bases; junction bases not matched to a gene: 12. Per germline, CDR1 WNHNN and CDR2 SYGVQD (reference sequence). The CDR3 covers 17 residues. The chain has TRBV10-1 and TRBJ2-2; 9 bases line up with TRBD2. This clonotype was sampled from a man younger than 40 with acute or convalescent COVID-19. The sample consisted of peripheral blood. CDR3 sequence (DNA): TGCGCCAGCAAGAGAGAGGAGCGGGGGGATTACACCGGGGAGCTGTTTTTT. Its translation: CASKREERGDYTGELFF.